Listed here are 8 T cell receptor beta chains from one sample, sequenced in a study of response to subunit inactivated influenza vaccine. TCRdb analysed the RT-PCR reads with MiXCR anew, one entry per CDR3 protein. The sample lists roughly 460,000 distinct CDR3 sequences, about a tenth occurring once. Source: PBMCs from blood, taken 35 to 45 days after vaccination. Receptors were obtained from a man aged 50 to 60 who received an inactivated influenza vaccine.

This clonotype has a handful of counts. The rearrangement joins TRBV6-2 or TRBV6-3 to TRBJ1-4; no clear D. The V end lost 2 bases, the J end lost 2 bases, and 6 bases lay between the germline ends. Germline-derived CDR1 and CDR2 are MNHEY and SVGEGT. This CDR3 is built from 14 residues. The CDR3 region is CASSYNRTNEKLFF. The DNA of the CDR3 is TGTGCCAGCAGTTACAATCGGACTAATGAAAAACTGTTTTTT.

This clonotype was counted only a few times. J is TRBJ2-1 and V is TRBV4-3, with 8 bases that match TRBD2. V lost 0 bases, J lost 7 bases, and 8 bases stayed unmatched. Germline V CDR1 and CDR2: LGHNA, YSLEER. This CDR3 comprises 16 residues. The DNA for the CDR3 is TGCGCCAGCAGCCAAGACACGGGAGGGCCGCGGAATGAGCAGTTCTTC. This translates into CASSQDTGGPRNEQFF.

In DNA form, the CDR3 reads TGTGCCAGCAGCCAAGACATTACTAAGGGCACCGGGGAGCTGTTTTTT. Protein sequence: CASSQDITKGTGELFF. The chain combines TRBV4-2 with TRBJ2-2; D gene uncertain. Germline loops: CDR1 LGHNA, CDR2 YNFKEQ. The CDR3 is 16 amino acids. Trimming shortened V by 0 bases and J by 4 bases, and 12 bases separated the two germline ends.

This clonotype was seen at least ten times. V is TRBV7-2 and J is TRBJ1-2; unclear D gene. V was trimmed by 4 bases and J by 1 base, leaving 16 bases between them. This CDR3 has 16 amino acids. Germline values: CDR1 SGHTA, CDR2 FQGNSA. The CDR3 reads CASSSRERTLNYGYTF. As DNA, the CDR3 is TGTGCCAGCAGCTCTAGGGAGAGAACGCTTAACTATGGCTACACCTTC.

The chain is built from TRBV12-3 or TRBV12-4 and TRBJ2-5; 11 bases are shared with TRBD2. The CDR3 covers 16 residues. The V segment lost 2 bases and the J segment 5 bases; nucleotides outside the gene matches: 7. CDR3 region: CASSLRLAGPDETQYF. CDR3 sequence (DNA): TGTGCCAGCAGTTTACGACTAGCGGGGCCGGACGAGACCCAGTACTTC.

In its sample, this clonotype was seen a few times. This chain joins TRBV10-1 and TRBJ2-1; D perhaps matches TRBD2 (5 bases). Germline assignment: CDR1 WNHNN and CDR2 SYGVQD (reference sequence). This CDR3 is 17 amino acids long. V dropped 1 base and J dropped 4 bases, with 17 bases sitting between them. CDR3 DNA sequence: TGCGCCAGCAGTGAGTATTGGACGGACGGGGAATACAATGAGCAGTTCTTC. Protein product: CASSEYWTDGEYNEQFF.

This rearrangement joins TRBV4-3 to TRBJ1-4; D is ambiguous. Trimming removed 0 bases at V and 0 bases at J, with 8 bases between. The CDR3 contains 16 residues. Per the germline V gene, CDR1 is LGHNA and CDR2 is YSLEER. DNA for the CDR3: TGCGCCAGCAGCCAAGAAATTCCAGCAACTAATGAAAAACTGTTTTTT. This codes for CASSQEIPATNEKLFF.

This clonotype came up a few times. The gene calls are TRBV10-3 and TRBJ2-1; D assignment may be TRBD1 or TRBD2 (5 bases each). The germline V gene has CDR1 ENHRY and CDR2 SYGVKD. The CDR3 contains 15 residues. V lost 4 bases to trimming and J lost 5 bases, with 15 bases between them. Written as DNA, the CDR3 is TGTGCCATCAGTGGGGACGGTCTCGGGAACAATGAGCAGTTCTTC. Protein product: CAISGDGLGNNEQFF.